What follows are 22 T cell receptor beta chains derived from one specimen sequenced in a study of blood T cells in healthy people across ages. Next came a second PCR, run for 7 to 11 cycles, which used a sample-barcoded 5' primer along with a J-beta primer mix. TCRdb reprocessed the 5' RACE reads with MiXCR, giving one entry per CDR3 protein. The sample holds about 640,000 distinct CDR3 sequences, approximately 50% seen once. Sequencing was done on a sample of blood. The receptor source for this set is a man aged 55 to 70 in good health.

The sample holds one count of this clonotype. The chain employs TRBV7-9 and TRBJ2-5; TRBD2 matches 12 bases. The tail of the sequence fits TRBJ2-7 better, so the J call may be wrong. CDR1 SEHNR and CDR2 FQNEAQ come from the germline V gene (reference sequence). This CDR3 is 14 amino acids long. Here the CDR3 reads CASSFGLAGNEQYF. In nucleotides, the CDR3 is TGTGCCAGCAGCTTCGGACTAGCGGGGAACGAGCAGTACTTC.

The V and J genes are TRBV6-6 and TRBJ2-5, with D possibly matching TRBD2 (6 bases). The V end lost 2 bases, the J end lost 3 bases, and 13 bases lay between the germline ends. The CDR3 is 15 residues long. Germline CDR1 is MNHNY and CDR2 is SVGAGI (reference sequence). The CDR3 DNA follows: TGTGCCAGCAGTTACACAGGTAGCGGAAAAGAGACCCAGTACTTC. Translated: CASSYTGSGKETQYF.

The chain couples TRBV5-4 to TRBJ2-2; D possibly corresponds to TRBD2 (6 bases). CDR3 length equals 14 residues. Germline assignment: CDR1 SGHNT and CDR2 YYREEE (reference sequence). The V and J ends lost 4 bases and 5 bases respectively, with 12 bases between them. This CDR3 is CASSLAGTTGELFF. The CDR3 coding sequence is TGTGCCAGCAGCCTCGCGGGAACTACCGGGGAGCTGTTTTTT.

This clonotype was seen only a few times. In DNA form, the CDR3 reads TGTGCCAGCAGCTTGAGGACAGGGAGCGGCTACACCTTC. Translation: CASSLRTGSGYTF. This chain joins TRBV6-5 and TRBJ1-2, with 8 bases matching TRBD1. This CDR3 is 13 amino acids long. Per germline, CDR1 MNHEY and CDR2 SVGAGI. V lost 6 bases and J lost 8; bases outside the gene matches: 8.

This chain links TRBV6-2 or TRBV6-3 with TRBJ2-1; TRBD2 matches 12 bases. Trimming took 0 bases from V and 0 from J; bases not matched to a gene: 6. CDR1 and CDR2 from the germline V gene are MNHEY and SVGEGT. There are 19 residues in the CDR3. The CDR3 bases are TGTGCCAGCAGTTACTCTCGACTAGCGGGGGCCCCCTCCTACAATGAGCAGTTCTTC. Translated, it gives CASSYSRLAGAPSYNEQFF.

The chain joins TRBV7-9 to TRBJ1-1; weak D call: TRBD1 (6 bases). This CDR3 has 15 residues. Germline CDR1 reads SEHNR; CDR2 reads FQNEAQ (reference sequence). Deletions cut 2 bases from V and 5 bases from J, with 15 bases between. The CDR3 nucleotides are TGTGCCAGCAGCTTACGGGCAGGGGCTGAGACTGAAGCTTTCTTT. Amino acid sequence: CASSLRAGAETEAFF.

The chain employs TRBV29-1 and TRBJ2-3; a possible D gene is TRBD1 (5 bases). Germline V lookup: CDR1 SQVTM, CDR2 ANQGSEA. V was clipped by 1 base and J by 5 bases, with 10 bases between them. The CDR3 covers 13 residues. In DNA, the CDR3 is TGCAGCGTTGAAGGGGTAGGGGTAGATACGCAGTATTTT. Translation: CSVEGVGVDTQYF.

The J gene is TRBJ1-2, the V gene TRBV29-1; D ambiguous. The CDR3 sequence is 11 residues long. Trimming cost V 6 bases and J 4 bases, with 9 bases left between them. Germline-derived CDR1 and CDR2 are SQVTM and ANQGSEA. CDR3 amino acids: CSVQVVYGYTF. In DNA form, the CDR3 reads TGCAGCGTCCAGGTGGTCTATGGCTACACCTTC.

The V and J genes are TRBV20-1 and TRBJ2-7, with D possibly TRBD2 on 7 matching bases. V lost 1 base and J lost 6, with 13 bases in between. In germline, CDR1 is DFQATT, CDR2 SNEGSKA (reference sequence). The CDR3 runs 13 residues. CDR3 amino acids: CSARGGGASEQYF. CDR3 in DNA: TGCAGTGCTAGAGGTGGGGGGGCTTCCGAGCAGTACTTC.

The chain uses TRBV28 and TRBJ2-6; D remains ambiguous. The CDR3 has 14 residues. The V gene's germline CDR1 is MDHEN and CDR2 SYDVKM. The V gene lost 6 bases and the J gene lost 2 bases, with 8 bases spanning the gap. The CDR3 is CASSWVAGANVLTF. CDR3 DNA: TGTGCCAGCAGCTGGGTGGCTGGGGCCAACGTCCTGACTTTC.

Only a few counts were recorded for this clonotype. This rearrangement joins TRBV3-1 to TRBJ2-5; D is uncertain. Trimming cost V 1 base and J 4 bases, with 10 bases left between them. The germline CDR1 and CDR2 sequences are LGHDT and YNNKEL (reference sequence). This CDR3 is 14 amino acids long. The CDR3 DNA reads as TGTGCCAGCAGCCAAGGCGGCAGGCCAGAGACCCAGTACTTC. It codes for CASSQGGRPETQYF.

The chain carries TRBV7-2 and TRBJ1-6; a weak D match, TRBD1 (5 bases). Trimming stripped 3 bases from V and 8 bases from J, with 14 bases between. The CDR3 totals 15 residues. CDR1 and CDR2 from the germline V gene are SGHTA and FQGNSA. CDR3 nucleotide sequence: TGTGCCAGCAGCTTGGAGGGGCGGGTTGATTCACCCCTCCACTTT. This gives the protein CASSLEGRVDSPLHF.

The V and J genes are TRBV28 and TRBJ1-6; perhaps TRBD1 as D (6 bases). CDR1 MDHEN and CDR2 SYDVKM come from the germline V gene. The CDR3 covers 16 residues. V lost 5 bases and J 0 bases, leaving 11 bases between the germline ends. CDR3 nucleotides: TGTGCCAGCAGTCTGGACAGTGGCTCCTATAATTCACCCCTCCACTTT. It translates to CASSLDSGSYNSPLHF.

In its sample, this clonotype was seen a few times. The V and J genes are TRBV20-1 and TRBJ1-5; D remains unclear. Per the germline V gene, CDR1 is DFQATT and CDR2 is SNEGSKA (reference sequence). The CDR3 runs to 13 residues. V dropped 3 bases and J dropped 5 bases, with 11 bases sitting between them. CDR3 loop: CSASKGRDQPQHF. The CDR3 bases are TGCAGTGCTAGTAAGGGTCGGGATCAGCCCCAGCATTTT.

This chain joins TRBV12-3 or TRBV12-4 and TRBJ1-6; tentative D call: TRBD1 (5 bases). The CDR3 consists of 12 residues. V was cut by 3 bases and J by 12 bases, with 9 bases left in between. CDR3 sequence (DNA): TGTGCCAGCAGTTTGAGCGGGGGACCCCTCCACTTT. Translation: CASSLSGGPLHF.

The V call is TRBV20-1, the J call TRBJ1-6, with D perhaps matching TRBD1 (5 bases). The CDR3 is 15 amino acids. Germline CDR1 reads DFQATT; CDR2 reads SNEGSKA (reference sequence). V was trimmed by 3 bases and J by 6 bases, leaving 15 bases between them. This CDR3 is CSARGVQSPNSPLHF. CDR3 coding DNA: TGCAGTGCTAGGGGGGTACAGTCTCCTAATTCACCCCTCCACTTT.

CDR3 in DNA: TGTGCTAGTGGTCTGGGGACAGTAGAGACCCAGTACTTC. Encoded protein: CASGLGTVETQYF. The rearrangement links TRBV12-5 to TRBJ2-5, with 7 bases fitting TRBD1. This CDR3 comprises 13 residues. The germline V gene encodes CDR1 LGHNT and CDR2 FRNRAP. Unmatched junction bases numbered 4, after V lost 5 bases and J lost 4 bases.

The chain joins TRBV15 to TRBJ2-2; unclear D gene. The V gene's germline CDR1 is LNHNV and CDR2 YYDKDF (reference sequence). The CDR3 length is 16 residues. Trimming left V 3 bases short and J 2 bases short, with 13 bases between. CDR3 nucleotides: TGTGCCACCAGCAGTTGGCGGCAGGTTAACACCGGGGAGCTGTTTTTT. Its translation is CATSSWRQVNTGELFF. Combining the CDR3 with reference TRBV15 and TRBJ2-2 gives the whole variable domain DAMVIQNPRYQVTQFGKPVTLSCSQTLNHNVMYWYQQKSSQAPKLLFHYYDKDFNNEADTPDNFQSRRPNTSFCFLDIRSPGLGDTAMYLCATSSWRQVNTGELFFGEGSRLTVL.

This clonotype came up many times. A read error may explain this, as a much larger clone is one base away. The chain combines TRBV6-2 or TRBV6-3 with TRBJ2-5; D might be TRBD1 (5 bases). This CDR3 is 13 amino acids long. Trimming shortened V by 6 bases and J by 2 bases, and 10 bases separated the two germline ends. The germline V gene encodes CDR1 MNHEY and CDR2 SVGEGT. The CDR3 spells CASRGTGQETQYF. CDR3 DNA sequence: TGTGCCAGCAGGGGAACAGGACAAGAGACCCAGTACTTC.

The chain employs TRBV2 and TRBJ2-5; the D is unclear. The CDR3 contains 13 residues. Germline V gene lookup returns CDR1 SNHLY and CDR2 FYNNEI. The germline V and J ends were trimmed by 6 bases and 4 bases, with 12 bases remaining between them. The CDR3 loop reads CASRGQSGETQYF. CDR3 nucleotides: TGTGCCAGCAGGGGCCAGTCAGGAGAGACCCAGTACTTC.

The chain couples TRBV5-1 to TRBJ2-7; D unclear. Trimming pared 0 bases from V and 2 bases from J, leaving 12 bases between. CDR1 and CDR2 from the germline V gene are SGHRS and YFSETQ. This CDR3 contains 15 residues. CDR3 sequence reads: CASSLGSGLPYEQYF. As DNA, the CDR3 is TGCGCCAGCAGCTTGGGGTCAGGTCTTCCCTACGAGCAGTACTTC. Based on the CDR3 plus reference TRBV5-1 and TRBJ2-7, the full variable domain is KAGVTQTPRYLIKTRGQQVTLSCSPISGHRSVSWYQQTPGQGLQFLFEYFSETQRNKGNFPGRFSGRQFSNSRSEMNVSTLELGDSALYLCASSLGSGLPYEQYFGPGTRLTVT.

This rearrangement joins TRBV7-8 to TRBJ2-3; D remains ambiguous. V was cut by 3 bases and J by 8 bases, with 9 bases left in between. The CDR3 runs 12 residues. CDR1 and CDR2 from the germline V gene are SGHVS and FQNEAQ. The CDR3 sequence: CASSFIESTQYF. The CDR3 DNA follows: TGTGCCAGCAGCTTCATAGAGAGTACGCAGTATTTT.